This passage covers 13 T cell receptor beta chains from one sample sequenced in a study of metastatic and nonmetastatic thyroid tumors. Each patient went into thyroid surgery without having received any treatment. TCRdb recomputed clones from the PCR reads via MiXCR. The sample lists some 33,000 clones, approximately 7.4% occurring once. The sample consisted of blood. All receptors come from a female donor with papillary thyroid cancer or a benign thyroid nodule (not recorded which). Some clones in this sample may be carry-over from other donors' samples.

The table lists this clone with many counts. The chain links TRBV5-5 to TRBJ2-7, with D perhaps TRBD2 (5 bases). The CDR3 spans 16 residues. Germline V gene sequence: CDR1 SGHKS, CDR2 YYEKEE (reference sequence). The germline V and J ends were trimmed by 5 bases and 3 bases, with 21 bases remaining between them. This CDR3 is CASSLTVEGWVYEQYF. In DNA form, the CDR3 reads TGTGCCAGCAGTCTCACGGTTGAGGGCTGGGTCTACGAGCAGTACTTC.

This clone was picked up many times. This rearrangement joins TRBV30 to TRBJ2-5; D is possibly TRBD2 (6 bases). V lost 5 bases, J lost 4 bases, and 14 bases lay in between. Germline CDR1 GTSNPN, CDR2 SVGIG (reference sequence). This CDR3 is 13 amino acids long. CDR3 protein: CAWEAGRRETQYF. CDR3 sequence (DNA): TGTGCCTGGGAGGCGGGGCGGCGAGAGACCCAGTACTTC.

This clone was observed many times. The rearrangement uses TRBV2 and TRBJ2-3; unclear D gene. Germline CDR1 SNHLY, CDR2 FYNNEI. Trimming removed 5 bases at V and 4 bases at J, with 7 bases between. The CDR3 has 12 residues. This CDR3 is CASSLTADTQYF. CDR3 bases: TGTGCCAGCAGTCTGACCGCAGATACGCAGTATTTT.

This clone was detected ten times or more. The chain recombines TRBV2 with TRBJ1-1; 8 positions agree with TRBD1. Germline lookup yields CDR1 SNHLY and CDR2 FYNNEI. V gave up 6 bases and J gave up 3 bases; unmatched junction bases: 6. CDR3 size: 14 residues. In nucleotides, the CDR3 is TGTGCCAGCAGGCCCCGGACAGGGTACACTGAAGCTTTCTTT. It translates to CASRPRTGYTEAFF.

The sample holds one count of this clone. This may stem from a read error, because a much larger clone lies one nucleotide away. In this CDR3 the conserved last residue, phenylalanine or tryptophan, is missing, so a read error is likely. This chain uses TRBV20-1 with TRBJ2-5; a weak D match, TRBD2 (6 bases). CDR1 and CDR2 from the germline V gene are DFQATT and SNEGSKA (reference sequence). The CDR3 sequence is 15 residues long. Trimming cost V 0 bases and J 4 bases, with 15 bases left between them. The CDR3 here is CSARDPLAGIETQYL. In nucleotides, the CDR3 is TGCAGTGCTAGAGACCCTTTGGCGGGGATAGAGACCCAGTACTTG.

To note about this clone: Other DNA variants within this sample encode the same CDR3. The chain links TRBV7-6 to TRBJ2-4, with 10 bases aligning to TRBD2. Germline lookup yields CDR1 SGHVS and CDR2 FNYEAQ. J gave up 0 bases and V 6 bases, and 8 bases lay outside the gene matches. This CDR3 contains 17 residues. The CDR3 region is CASSSGRLGLAKNIQYF. The CDR3 region has the DNA TGTGCCAGCAGTAGCGGGAGGCTTGGTCTAGCCAAAAACATTCAGTACTTC.

This clone has ten or more counts. The V and J genes are TRBV7-2 and TRBJ1-1, with a tentative D call TRBD1 (5 bases). The CDR3 extends over 14 amino acids. Germline V gives CDR1 SGHTA, CDR2 FQGNSA. Trimming took off 2 bases at V and 1 base at J, with 8 bases between the two ends. The DNA of the CDR3 is TGTGCCAGCAGCTTATACACAGGGAACACTGAAGCTTTCTTT. This encodes CASSLYTGNTEAFF.

At least ten counts were recorded for this clone. The CDR3 DNA is TGTGCCAGCAATCAGTGGAGCAATCAGCCCCAGCATTTT. It is translated as CASNQWSNQPQHF. The V call is TRBV6-1, the J call TRBJ1-5; D remains unclear. In germline, CDR1 is MNHNS, CDR2 SASEGT. This CDR3 has 13 amino acids. The V end lost 7 bases, the J end lost 1 base, and 8 bases lay between the germline ends.

This clone was detected ten times or more. The gene calls are TRBV5-6 and TRBJ1-1; possible D gene TRBD1, 5 bases. Germline V gene sequence: CDR1 SGHDT, CDR2 YYEEEE. Trimming pared 6 bases from V and 1 base from J, leaving 13 bases between. This CDR3 is 14 amino acids long. CDR3 in DNA: TGTGCCAGCACCCCAAGACAGAGGAACACTGAAGCTTTCTTT. Protein sequence: CASTPRQRNTEAFF.

In this sample, this clone turned up many times. The genes are TRBV12-3 or TRBV12-4 and TRBJ1-2; 7 positions agree with TRBD1. This CDR3 region has 14 residues. The V segment lost 6 bases and the J segment 7 bases; nucleotides outside the gene matches: 11. CDR3 DNA sequence: TGTGCCAGCAGAGGGACAGCCCTAGCCATTGGCTACACCTTC. Protein product: CASRGTALAIGYTF.

This clone was counted at least ten times. The chain couples TRBV6-1 to TRBJ2-6; D remains ambiguous. The CDR3 consists of 15 residues. Germline V gene lookup returns CDR1 MNHNS and CDR2 SASEGT. The V gene lost 5 bases and the J gene lost 1 base, with 9 bases spanning the gap. The CDR3 DNA reads TGTGCCAGCAGTCACGCCGTTTCTGGGGCCAACGTCCTGACTTTC. It translates to CASSHAVSGANVLTF.

This clone has at least ten counts. V is TRBV7-2 and J is TRBJ2-7; D ambiguous. CDR3 length: 14 amino acids. The germline gives CDR1 SGHTA, CDR2 FQGNSA. Trimming removed 5 bases at V and 3 bases at J, with 14 bases between. CDR3 residues: CASSLSTWDYEQYF. CDR3 nucleotides: TGTGCCAGCAGCCTGTCGACATGGGACTACGAGCAGTACTTC.

Ten or more counts support this clone. J is TRBJ2-1 and V is TRBV27; the match to TRBD2 covers 7 bases. CDR1 is MNHEY, CDR2 SMNVEV, per germline (reference sequence). The CDR3 is made up of 13 amino acids. Trimming removed 8 bases from V and 9 bases from J; junction bases left unmatched: 10. CDR3 loop: CASARRESLEQFF. CDR3 bases: TGTGCCAGCGCGCGGCGGGAGTCGCTTGAGCAGTTCTTC.